This T cell receptor (beta chain) was obtained from a study of monozygotic twins with inflammatory bowel disease. One entry per CDR3 protein, without DNA, is what TCRdb gives after re-calling the 5' RACE reads. This repertoire includes some 450,000 distinct CDR3 sequences. Germline values: CDR1 LGHNA, CDR2 YNFKEQ. The CDR3 totals 12 residues. As concerns this clonotype: What it binds is not known.

Overall study findings and caveats: For IBD patients, clonotypes shared with others were fewer than for healthy twins, especially with disease activity. Limited statistical power may explain no repertoire similarity difference between concordant and discordant twins.

The sequence derives from a human donor with ulcerative colitis or Crohn's disease, or a healthy co-twin of an affected twin (not recorded which). The sequencing input was blood. The chain employs TRBV4-2 and TRBJ2-1. CDR3 loop: CASSPYPSSQFF.